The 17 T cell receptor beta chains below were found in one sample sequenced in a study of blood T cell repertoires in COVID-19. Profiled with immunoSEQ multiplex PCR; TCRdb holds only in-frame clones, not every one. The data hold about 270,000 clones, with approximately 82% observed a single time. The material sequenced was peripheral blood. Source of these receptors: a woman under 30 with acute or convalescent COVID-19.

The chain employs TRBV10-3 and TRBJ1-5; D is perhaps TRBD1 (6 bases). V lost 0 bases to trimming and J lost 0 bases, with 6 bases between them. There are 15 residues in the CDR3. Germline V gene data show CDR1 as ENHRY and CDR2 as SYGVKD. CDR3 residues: CAISESQGSNQPQHF. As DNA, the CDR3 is TGTGCCATCAGTGAGTCACAGGGTAGCAATCAGCCCCAGCATTTT.

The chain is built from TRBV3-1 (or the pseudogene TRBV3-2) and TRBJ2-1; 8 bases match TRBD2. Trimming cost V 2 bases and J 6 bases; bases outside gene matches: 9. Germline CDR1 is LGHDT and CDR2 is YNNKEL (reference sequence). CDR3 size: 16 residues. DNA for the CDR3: TGTGCCAGCAGCCAATCCGCTAGCGGGTACTCCAATGAGCAGTTCTTC. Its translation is CASSQSASGYSNEQFF.

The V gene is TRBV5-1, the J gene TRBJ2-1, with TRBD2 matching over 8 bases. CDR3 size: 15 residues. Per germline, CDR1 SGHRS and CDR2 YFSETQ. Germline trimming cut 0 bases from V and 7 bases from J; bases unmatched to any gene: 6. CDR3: CASSLVLAVPNEQFF. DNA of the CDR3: TGCGCCAGCAGCTTGGTACTAGCGGTACCAAATGAGCAGTTCTTC.

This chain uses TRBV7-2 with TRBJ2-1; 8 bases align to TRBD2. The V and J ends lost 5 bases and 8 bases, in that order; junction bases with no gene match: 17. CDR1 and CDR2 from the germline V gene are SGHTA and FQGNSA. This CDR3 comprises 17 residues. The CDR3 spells CASSQMPSGWDRDEQFF. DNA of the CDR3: TGTGCCAGCAGCCAGATGCCTAGCGGGTGGGATCGAGATGAGCAGTTCTTC.

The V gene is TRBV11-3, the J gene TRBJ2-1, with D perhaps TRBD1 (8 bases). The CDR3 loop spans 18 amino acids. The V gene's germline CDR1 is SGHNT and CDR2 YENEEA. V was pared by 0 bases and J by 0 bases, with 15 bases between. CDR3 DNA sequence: TGTGCCAGCAGCTTAGAGCAGGGGGGGACAGGCTCCTACAATGAGCAGTTCTTC. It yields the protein CASSLEQGGTGSYNEQFF.

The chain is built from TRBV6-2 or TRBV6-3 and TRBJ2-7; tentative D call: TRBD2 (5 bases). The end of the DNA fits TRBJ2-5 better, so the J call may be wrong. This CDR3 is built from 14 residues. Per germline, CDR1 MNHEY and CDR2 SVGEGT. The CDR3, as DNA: TGTGCCAGCAGTTACTCGAATGGAGGAGAGACCCAGTACTTC. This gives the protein CASSYSNGGETQYF.

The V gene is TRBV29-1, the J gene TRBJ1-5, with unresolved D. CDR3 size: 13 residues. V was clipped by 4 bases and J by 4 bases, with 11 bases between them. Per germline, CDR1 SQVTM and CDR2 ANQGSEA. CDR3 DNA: TGCAGCGTTGGAGGAGTCATGAATCAGCCCCAGCATTTT. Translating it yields CSVGGVMNQPQHF.

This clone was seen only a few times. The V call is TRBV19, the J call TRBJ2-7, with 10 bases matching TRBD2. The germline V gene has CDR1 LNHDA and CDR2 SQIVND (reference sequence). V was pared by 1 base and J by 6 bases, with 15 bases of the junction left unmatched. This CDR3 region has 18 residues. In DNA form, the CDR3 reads TGTGCCAGTAGTATAGGTCTCTTCGGTGTAGCGGGAGGCGGCGAGCAGTACTTC. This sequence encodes CASSIGLFGVAGGGEQYF.

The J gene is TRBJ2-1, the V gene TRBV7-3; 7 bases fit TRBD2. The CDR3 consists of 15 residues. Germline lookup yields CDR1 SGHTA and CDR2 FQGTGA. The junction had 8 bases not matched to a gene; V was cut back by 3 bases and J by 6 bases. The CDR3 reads CASSFGGGSGNEQFF. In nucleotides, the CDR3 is TGTGCCAGCAGCTTTGGCGGCGGGAGTGGCAATGAGCAGTTCTTC.

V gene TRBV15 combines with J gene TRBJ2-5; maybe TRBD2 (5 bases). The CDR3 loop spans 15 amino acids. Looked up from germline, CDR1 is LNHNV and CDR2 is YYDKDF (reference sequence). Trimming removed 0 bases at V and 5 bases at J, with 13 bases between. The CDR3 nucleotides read TGTGCCACCAGCAGAGATTGGAGGATTCGGGAGACCCAGTACTTC. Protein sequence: CATSRDWRIRETQYF.

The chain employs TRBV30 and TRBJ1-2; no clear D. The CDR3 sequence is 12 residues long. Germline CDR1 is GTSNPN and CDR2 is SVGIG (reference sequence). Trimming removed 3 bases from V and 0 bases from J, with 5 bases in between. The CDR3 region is CAWSHSNYGYTF. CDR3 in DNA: TGTGCCTGGAGCCATTCTAACTATGGCTACACCTTC. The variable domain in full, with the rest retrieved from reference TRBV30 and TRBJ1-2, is SQTIHQWPATLVQPVGSPLSLECTVEGTSNPNLYWYRQAAGRGLQLLFYSVGIGQISSEVPQNLSASRPQDRQFILSSKKLLLSDSGFYLCAWSHSNYGYTFGSGTRLTVV.

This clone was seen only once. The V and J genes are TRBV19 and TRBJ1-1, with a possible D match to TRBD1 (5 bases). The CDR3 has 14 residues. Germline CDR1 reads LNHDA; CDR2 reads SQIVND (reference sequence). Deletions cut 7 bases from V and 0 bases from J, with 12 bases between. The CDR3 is CASTFTGMNTEAFF. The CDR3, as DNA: TGTGCCAGTACTTTTACAGGCATGAACACTGAAGCTTTCTTT.

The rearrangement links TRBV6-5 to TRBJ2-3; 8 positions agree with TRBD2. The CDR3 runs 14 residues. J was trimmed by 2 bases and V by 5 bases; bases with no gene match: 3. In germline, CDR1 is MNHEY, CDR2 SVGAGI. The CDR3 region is CASSSGSPTDTQYF. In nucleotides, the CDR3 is TGTGCCAGCAGTAGCGGGAGTCCCACAGATACGCAGTATTTT.

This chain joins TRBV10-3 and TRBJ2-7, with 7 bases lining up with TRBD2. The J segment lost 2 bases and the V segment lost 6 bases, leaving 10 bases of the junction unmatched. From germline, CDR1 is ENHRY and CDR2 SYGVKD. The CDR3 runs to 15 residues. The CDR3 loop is CAIRSEAGIPYEQYF. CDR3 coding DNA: TGTGCCATCAGGAGCGAAGCGGGAATACCCTACGAGCAGTACTTC.

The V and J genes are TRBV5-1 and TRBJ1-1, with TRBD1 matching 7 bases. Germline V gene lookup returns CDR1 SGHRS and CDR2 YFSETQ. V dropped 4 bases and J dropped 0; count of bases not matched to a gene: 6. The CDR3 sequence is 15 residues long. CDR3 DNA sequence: TGCGCCAGCAGCGGGGACAGAGACTTGAACACTGAAGCTTTCTTT. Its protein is CASSGDRDLNTEAFF. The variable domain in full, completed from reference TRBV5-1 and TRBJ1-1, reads KAGVTQTPRYLIKTRGQQVTLSCSPISGHRSVSWYQQTPGQGLQFLFEYFSETQRNKGNFPGRFSGRQFSNSRSEMNVSTLELGDSALYLCASSGDRDLNTEAFFGQGTRLTVV.

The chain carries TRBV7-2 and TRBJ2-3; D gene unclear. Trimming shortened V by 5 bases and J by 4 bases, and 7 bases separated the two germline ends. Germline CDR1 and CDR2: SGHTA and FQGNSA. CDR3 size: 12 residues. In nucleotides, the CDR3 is TGTGCCAGCAGCCCCTTTTCAGATACGCAGTATTTT. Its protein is CASSPFSDTQYF.

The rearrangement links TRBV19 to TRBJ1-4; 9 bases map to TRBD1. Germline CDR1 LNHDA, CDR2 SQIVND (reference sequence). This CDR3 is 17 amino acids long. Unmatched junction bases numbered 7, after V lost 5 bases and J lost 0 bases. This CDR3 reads CASSATGTGTTNEKLFF. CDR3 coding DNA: TGTGCCAGTAGTGCCACCGGGACAGGGACAACTAATGAAAAACTGTTTTTT.